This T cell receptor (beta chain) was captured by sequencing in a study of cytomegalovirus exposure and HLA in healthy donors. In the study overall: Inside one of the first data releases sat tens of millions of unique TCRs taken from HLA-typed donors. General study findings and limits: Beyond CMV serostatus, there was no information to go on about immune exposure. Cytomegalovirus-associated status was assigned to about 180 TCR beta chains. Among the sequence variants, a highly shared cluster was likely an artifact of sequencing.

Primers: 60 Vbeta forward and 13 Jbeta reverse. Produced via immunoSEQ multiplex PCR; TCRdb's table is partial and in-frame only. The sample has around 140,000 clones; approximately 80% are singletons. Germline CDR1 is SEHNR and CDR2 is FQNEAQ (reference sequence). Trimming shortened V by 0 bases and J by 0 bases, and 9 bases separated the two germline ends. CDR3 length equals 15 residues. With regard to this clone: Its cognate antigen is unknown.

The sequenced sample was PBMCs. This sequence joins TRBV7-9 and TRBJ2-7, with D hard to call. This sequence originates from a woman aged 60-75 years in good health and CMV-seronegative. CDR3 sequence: CASSLARPGSYEQYF. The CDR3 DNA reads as TGTGCCAGCAGCTTAGCGCGACCAGGCTCCTACGAGCAGTACTTC.